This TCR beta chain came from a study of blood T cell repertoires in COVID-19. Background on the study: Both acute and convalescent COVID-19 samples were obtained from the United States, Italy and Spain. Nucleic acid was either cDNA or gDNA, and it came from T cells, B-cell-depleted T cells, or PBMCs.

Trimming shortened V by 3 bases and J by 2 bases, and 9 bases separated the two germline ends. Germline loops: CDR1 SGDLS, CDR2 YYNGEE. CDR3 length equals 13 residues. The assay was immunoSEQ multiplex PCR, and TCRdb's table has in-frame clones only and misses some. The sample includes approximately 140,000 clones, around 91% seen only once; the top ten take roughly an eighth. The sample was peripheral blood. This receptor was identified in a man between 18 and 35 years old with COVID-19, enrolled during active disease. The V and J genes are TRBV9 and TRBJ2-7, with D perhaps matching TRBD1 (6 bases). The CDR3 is CASSGDNPYEQYF. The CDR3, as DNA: TGTGCCAGCAGCGGGGACAACCCCTACGAGCAGTACTTC.